Shown below are 31 T cell receptor beta chains from a single sample sequenced in a study of T cell clonality in common variable immunodeficiency. Clones were sequenced by immunoSEQ multiplex PCR, and TCRdb holds only the in-frame ones, with some missing. The record shows 60,000 to 75,000 clones for this sample, with no singletons present. Source material: peripheral blood mononuclear cells. The receptors shown here come from a person aged 18 to 75 in good health.

Turning to this clone: The sequence runs out 3 residues before the end of the CDR3; the remainder is reconstructed from the germline J gene. The chain joins TRBV2 to TRBJ2-2, with TRBD1 as a possible D gene (6 bases). The length of the CDR3 is 14 residues. Germline V lookup: CDR1 SNHLY, CDR2 FYNNEI. V gave up 6 bases and J gave up 2 bases, with 10 bases separating them. CDR3 DNA (partial): TGTGCCAGCAGGCAGGGGAGCAACACCGGGGAG. It codes for CASRQGSNTGE. The full-length CDR3 reads as CASRQGSNTGELFF.

This clone was recorded many times. The CDR3 is cut off 3 residues early in the read; its end comes from the germline J gene. The V and J genes are TRBV20-1 and TRBJ2-1; D is ambiguous. Trimming took off 0 bases at V and 0 bases at J, with 9 bases between the two ends. This CDR3 comprises 15 residues. CDR1 and CDR2 from the germline V gene are DFQATT and SNEGSKA (reference sequence). The CDR3 is CSARDRSSSYNEQFF. CDR3 DNA, as far as it was read: TGCAGTGCTAGAGATCGGTCGAGCTCCTACAATGAG.

This clone was seen many times. The CDR3 end falls 3 residues outside the read, so it is completed with the germline J gene. V gene TRBV5-1 combines with J gene TRBJ1-1; D is uncertain. V was trimmed by 0 bases and J by 1 base, leaving 4 bases between them. CDR1 is SGHRS and CDR2 is YFSETQ in the germline V gene. The CDR3 consists of 13 residues. CDR3 bases read: TGCGCCAGCAGCTTGGACAGGAACACTGAA. Its translation is CASSLDRNTE. The CDR3 in full is CASSLDRNTEAFF.

This clone appeared many times. The CDR3 end lies 3 residues beyond the end of the read and is filled in from the germline J gene. This chain connects TRBV20-1 to TRBJ1-1; 7 positions agree with TRBD1. CDR3 length: 13 amino acids. V was clipped by 5 bases and J by 6 bases; unmatched bases: 9. Per the germline V gene, CDR1 is DFQATT and CDR2 is SNEGSKA (reference sequence). The CDR3 loop is CSAGTGVWSEAFF. CDR3 bases read: TGCAGTGCTGGCACAGGGGTATGGTCTGAA.

This clone occurred many times. A junction boundary mismatches the germline segment, possibly from a read error. The read gets to within 3 residues of the CDR3 end, and the germline J gene fills in the rest. The rearrangement uses TRBV6-1 and TRBJ1-4, with 11 bases lining up with TRBD1. CDR1 is MNHNS, CDR2 SASEGT, per germline. The CDR3 extends over 16 amino acids. The covered CDR3 bases are TGTGCCAGCAGTAAAGCCCCCGGGACAGGGGGGAAAAAA. Its translation is CASSKAPGTGGKK. The whole CDR3 sequence is CASSKAPGTGGKKLFF.

This clone was found many times. Sequencing ends 3 residues short of the CDR3 end; the germline J gene provides the rest. The V and J genes are TRBV7-6 and TRBJ2-5; TRBD1 aligns across 10 bases. This CDR3 contains 16 residues. Trimming took 5 bases from V and 5 from J; bases not matched to a gene: 11. Germline V lookup: CDR1 SGHVS, CDR2 FNYEAQ. The DNA read from the CDR3 is TGTGCCAGCAGCGAGGGGGGACAGGGGATTCAGGAGACC. It specifies CASSEGGQGIQET. The whole CDR3 region reads CASSEGGQGIQETQYF.

This clone has a count of ten or more. The read falls 3 residues short of the CDR3 end, and the missing part is taken from the germline J gene. V usage is TRBV9 and J usage is TRBJ2-2; TRBD1 matches 9 bases. The J segment lost 5 bases and the V segment lost 2 bases, leaving 13 bases of the junction unmatched. Germline values: CDR1 SGDLS, CDR2 YYNGEE. This CDR3 has 18 amino acids. The CDR3 bases that were read are TGTGCCAGCAGCGTCTCGAACACAGGACAGGGGAAAACCGGGGAG. Residues: CASSVSNTGQGKTGE. The entire CDR3 protein reads CASSVSNTGQGKTGELFF. The complete variable domain, with remaining parts taken from reference TRBV9 and TRBJ2-2, reads DSGVTQTPKHLITATGQRVTLRCSPRSGDLSVYWYQQSLDQGLQFLIQYYNGEERAKGNILERFSAQQFPDLHSELNLSSLELGDSALYFCASSVSNTGQGKTGELFFGEGSRLTVL.

This clone has a count of ten or more. The CDR3 goes on 3 residues after the read ends, and that part is filled in from the germline J gene. This sequence joins TRBV6-2 or TRBV6-3 and TRBJ2-1; D is possibly TRBD1 (6 bases). The germline CDR1 and CDR2 sequences are MNHEY and SVGEGT. V lost 0 bases and J lost 5, with 14 bases in between. This CDR3 is 16 amino acids long. CDR3 in amino acids: CASSYSSGTLNNEQFF. The part of the CDR3 DNA that was read is TGTGCCAGCAGTTACTCATCCGGGACACTAAACAATGAG.

This clone was detected ten times or more. The CDR3 end is not reached by the read, which stops 3 residues before it; the germline J gene fills it in. V and J are TRBV2 and TRBJ2-7; D possibly matches TRBD1 or TRBD2 (5 bases each). The CDR3 is 14 amino acids. Germline-derived CDR1 and CDR2 are SNHLY and FYNNEI. Deletions cut 7 bases from V and 3 bases from J, with 16 bases between. CDR3 DNA, as far as it was read: TGTGCCAGCAACTCGGTACAGGAGGACTACGAG. It encodes CASNSVQEDYE. The CDR3 as a whole reads CASNSVQEDYEQYF.

There are many counts of this clone. The CDR3 is cut off 3 residues early in the read; its end comes from the germline J gene. The rearrangement uses TRBV20-1 and TRBJ1-4; 11 bases line up with TRBD1. The V gene's germline CDR1 is DFQATT and CDR2 SNEGSKA (reference sequence). J gave up 0 bases and V 3 bases, and 0 bases lay outside the gene matches. The CDR3 is 15 residues long. The CDR3 bases that were read are TGCAGTGCTAGGGGACAGGGGGCAACTAATGAAAAA. Its translation is CSARGQGATNEK. The whole CDR3 sequence reads CSARGQGATNEKLFF.

This clone occurred many times. The read terminates 3 residues before the CDR3 end, so the remaining end is supplied by the germline J gene. The V call is TRBV7-6, the J call TRBJ2-3; the match to TRBD2 covers 8 bases. The CDR3 covers 15 residues. Unmatched junction bases numbered 6, after V lost 1 base and J lost 6 bases. The germline V gene encodes CDR1 SGHVS and CDR2 FNYEAQ. The CDR3 region is CASSLVPGGMDTQYF. The covered CDR3 bases are TGTGCCAGCAGCTTAGTCCCGGGGGGGATGGATACG.

On this clone itself: The CDR3 end lies 3 residues beyond the end of the read and is filled in from the germline J gene. The genes are TRBV5-3 and TRBJ1-3; D might be TRBD1 (5 bases). TRBV5-3 is sorted into the ORF group, with uncertain function. V gave up 1 base and J gave up 0 bases, with 8 bases separating them. The CDR3 loop spans 15 amino acids. The DNA read from the CDR3 is TGTGCCAGAAGCTTGTTCAGGGCCTCTGGAAACACC. Protein sequence: CARSLFRASGNT. The full CDR3 protein is CARSLFRASGNTIYF.

This clone has ten or more counts. The read is 3 residues too short to cover the CDR3 end, so that end is filled in from the germline J gene. The chain employs TRBV6-1 and TRBJ2-7; TRBD2 might be the D (6 bases). Germline assignment: CDR1 MNHNS and CDR2 SASEGT. This CDR3 spans 14 amino acids. Between the trimmed V and J ends, which lost 3 bases and 3 bases, there was a span of 12 bases. The DNA read from the CDR3 is TGTGCCAGCAGTGACGGGACTCTTTACTACGAG. As protein: CASSDGTLYYE. In full, the CDR3 is CASSDGTLYYEQYF.

This clone turned up a few times. Read sequence stops 3 residues before the CDR3 end, and the germline J gene provides the missing end. The rearrangement uses TRBV7-6 and TRBJ2-1; TRBD2 aligns across 9 bases. Germline V gives CDR1 SGHVS, CDR2 FNYEAQ. The CDR3 spans 15 residues. V lost 2 bases and J lost 4; bases outside the gene matches: 3. The CDR3 DNA, read in part, is TGTGCCAGCAGCTTACTAGCGGGAACTTACAATGAG. It specifies CASSLLAGTYNE. The whole CDR3 reads CASSLLAGTYNEQFF.

A note on this clone: The sequence runs out 3 residues before the end of the CDR3; the remainder is reconstructed from the germline J gene. J is TRBJ2-5 and V is TRBV18, with D hard to call. CDR3 length: 12 residues. The V gene lost 5 bases and the J gene lost 4 bases, with 8 bases spanning the gap. CDR1 is KGHSH, CDR2 LQKENI, per germline. The CDR3 bases that were read are TGTGCCAGCTCATCTTACGGAGAGACC. As protein: CASSSYGET. The full CDR3 reads CASSSYGETQYF. The complete variable domain, with remaining parts taken from reference TRBV18 and TRBJ2-5, reads NAGVMQNPRHLVRRRGQEARLRCSPMKGHSHVYWYRQLPEEGLKFMVYLQKENIIDESGMPKERFSAEFPKEGPSILRIQQVVRGDSAAYFCASSSYGETQYFGPGTRLLVL.

This clone was seen at least ten times. The sequenced fragment ends 3 residues before the CDR3 boundary, so the rest is inferred from the germline J gene. The rearrangement joins TRBV7-2 to TRBJ1-4; D gene uncertain. The germline V gene has CDR1 SGHTA and CDR2 FQGNSA. Trimming cost V 4 bases and J 0 bases, with 6 bases left between them. The CDR3 extends over 14 amino acids. The CDR3 loop reads CASSSHATNEKLFF. The sequenced CDR3 bases are TGTGCCAGCAGCTCCCATGCAACTAATGAAAAA.

This clone appeared many times. The read terminates 3 residues before the CDR3 end, so the remaining end is supplied by the germline J gene. V and J are TRBV11-3 and TRBJ2-5; D might be TRBD2 (6 bases). This CDR3 has 15 amino acids. V lost 2 bases, J lost 7 bases, and 17 bases lay in between. Germline CDR1 and CDR2: SGHNT and YENEEA. The CDR3 protein is CASSLSGLAGGTQYF. The CDR3 bases that were read are TGTGCCAGCAGCTTATCCGGACTCGCCGGGGGGACC. The whole variable domain, filled in from reference TRBV11-3 and TRBJ2-5, reads EAGVVQSPRYKIIEKKQPVAFWCNPISGHNTLYWYLQNLGQGPELLIRYENEEAVDDSQLPKDRFSAERLKGVDSTLKIQPAELGDSAVYLCASSLSGLAGGTQYFGPGTRLLVL.

This clone was detected ten times or more. The CDR3 end lies 3 residues beyond the end of the read and is filled in from the germline J gene. This chain links TRBV7-2 with TRBJ2-7, with no clear D. Germline lookup yields CDR1 SGHTA and CDR2 FQGNSA. Trimming pared 5 bases from V and 2 bases from J, leaving 16 bases between. The CDR3 runs 15 residues. The CDR3 bases that were read are TGTGCCAGCAGCCGAAGCGATTTCCCTACCTACGAG. It codes for CASSRSDFPTYE. The whole CDR3 region reads CASSRSDFPTYEQYF.

This clone was seen at least ten times. The read ends 3 residues shy of where the CDR3 ends; the end is completed using the germline J gene. J is TRBJ1-1 and V is TRBV5-5, with D possibly TRBD1 on 5 matching bases. CDR1 and CDR2 (germline): SGHKS, YYEKEE (reference sequence). The V end was cut by 2 bases, the J end by 3 bases, with 14 bases between. This CDR3 region has 15 residues. The CDR3 bases that were read are TGTGCCAGCAGCTTACAGGCAGGGAGATACACTGAA. Translated: CASSLQAGRYTE. From start to end, the CDR3 is CASSLQAGRYTEAFF.

This clone was picked up many times. The read terminates 3 residues before the CDR3 end, so the remaining end is supplied by the germline J gene. This sequence joins TRBV28 and TRBJ2-5; TRBD1 might be the D (5 bases). The germline gives CDR1 MDHEN, CDR2 SYDVKM. The CDR3 is 14 amino acids. Trimming took 8 bases from V and 2 from J, leaving 15 bases between them. The CDR3 spells CASATAGIQETQYF. The covered CDR3 bases are TGTGCCAGCGCGACGGCAGGGATACAAGAGACC.

In this sample, this clone turned up many times. The missing CDR3 end, 3 residues past where the read stops, is filled in from the germline J gene. This chain uses TRBV29-1 with TRBJ2-7; D is uncertain. Germline V gene sequence: CDR1 SQVTM, CDR2 ANQGSEA. The V end was cut by 3 bases, the J end by 0 bases, with 6 bases between. The CDR3 is made up of 12 amino acids. The CDR3 DNA, read in part, is TGCAGCGTTGAGGCCAACTCCTACGAG. Its protein product is CSVEANSYE. The CDR3, in full, reads CSVEANSYEQYF.

About this clone: The read falls 3 residues short of the CDR3 end, and the missing part is taken from the germline J gene. This chain links TRBV19 with TRBJ2-1; a possible D gene is TRBD1 (6 bases). Germline assignment: CDR1 LNHDA and CDR2 SQIVND (reference sequence). V lost 4 bases and J lost 3, with 7 bases in between. The CDR3 spans 13 residues. CDR3 DNA (partial): TGTGCCAGTAGTAAGGGGGTCTACAATGAG. This translates into CASSKGVYNE. The complete CDR3 sequence is CASSKGVYNEQFF.

This clone was counted at least ten times. The CDR3 sequence is CASSIDWVTNTGELFF. CDR3 DNA, as far as it was read: TGTGCCAGTAGTATAGATTGGGTGACTAACACCGGGGAG. This chain joins TRBV19 and TRBJ2-2; D gene ambiguous. The CDR3 extends 3 residues past the end of the read, so its final part is completed from the germline J gene. V lost 0 bases and J 2 bases, leaving 10 bases between the germline ends. This CDR3 spans 16 amino acids. Germline V gene sequence: CDR1 LNHDA, CDR2 SQIVND (reference sequence).

This clone was observed at least ten times. The missing CDR3 end, 3 residues past where the read stops, is filled in from the germline J gene. The chain links TRBV7-9 to TRBJ2-7, with D unresolved. V was clipped by 5 bases and J by 3 bases, with 17 bases between them. The CDR3 runs to 15 residues. Germline V CDR1 and CDR2: SEHNR, FQNEAQ (reference sequence). The CDR3 sequence: CASSPATPPIYEQYF. CDR3 DNA (partial): TGTGCCAGCAGCCCGGCGACTCCACCAATCTACGAG.

Remarks on this clone: The read stops 3 residues short of the end of the CDR3; the missing end is completed from the germline J gene. V and J are TRBV5-3 and TRBJ2-7; D is possibly TRBD1 (5 bases). TRBV5-3 is given ORF status, its function remaining uncertain. CDR3 length: 14 residues. Trimming took off 4 bases at V and 5 bases at J, with 16 bases between the two ends. CDR3: CARSQGVISDEQYF. The CDR3 bases that were read are TGTGCCAGAAGCCAAGGGGTAATTTCGGACGAG.

This clone was seen at least ten times. One end of the junction fails to match germline, which may point to a read error. Read coverage stops 3 residues before the CDR3 terminus; the germline J gene supplies the remainder. The V gene is TRBV4-2, the J gene TRBJ1-1, with 11 nucleotides matching TRBD1. The CDR3 loop spans 16 amino acids. Germline lookup yields CDR1 LGHNA and CDR2 YNFKEQ. Incomplete CDR3 DNA: TGCGCCAGCAGCCAAGGGGTGGGACAGGGGGGGACTGAA. Its protein product is CASSQGVGQGGTE. The entire CDR3 is CASSQGVGQGGTEAFF.

This clone was picked up many times. Read coverage stops 3 residues before the CDR3 terminus; the germline J gene supplies the remainder. The chain combines TRBV20-1 with TRBJ1-2; D uncertain. CDR1 is DFQATT and CDR2 is SNEGSKA in the germline V gene (reference sequence). V was trimmed by 0 bases and J by 7 bases, leaving 12 bases between them. There are 13 residues in the CDR3. Partial CDR3 DNA: TGCAGTGCTAGAGATACCCAAACAGCTGGC. Residues: CSARDTQTAG. The entire CDR3 protein reads CSARDTQTAGYTF.

This clone showed up many times. The DNA ends 3 residues before the CDR3 does, and the rest of the CDR3 is filled in from the germline J gene. The chain is built from TRBV29-1 and TRBJ1-1; 8 nucleotides agree with TRBD1. V lost 6 bases and J lost 6; bases outside the gene matches: 9. The CDR3 totals 13 residues. Looked up from germline, CDR1 is SQVTM and CDR2 is ANQGSEA. CDR3 DNA (partial): TGCAGCGTACACGGACAGGGAGGTTCTGAA. It translates to CSVHGQGGSE. The CDR3, in full, reads CSVHGQGGSEAFF. The complete variable domain, with remaining parts taken from reference TRBV29-1 and TRBJ1-1, reads SAVISQKPSRDICQRGTSLTIQCQVDSQVTMMFWYRQQPGQSLTLIATANQGSEATYESGFVIDKFPISRPNLTFSTLTVSNMSPEDSSIYLCSVHGQGGSEAFFGQGTRLTVV.

In this sample, this clone turned up many times. The read halts 3 residues ahead of the CDR3 end, with the missing end drawn from the germline J gene. The chain has TRBV2 and TRBJ1-1, with D maybe TRBD1 (5 bases). This CDR3 has 15 amino acids. Germline loops: CDR1 SNHLY, CDR2 FYNNEI. V was pared by 5 bases and J by 2 bases, with 15 bases between. CDR3 amino acids: CASSRQGIGNTEAFF. CDR3 bases read: TGTGCCAGCAGTCGCCAGGGTATTGGAAACACTGAA.

In this sample, this clone turned up many times. The read terminates 3 residues before the CDR3 end, so the remaining end is supplied by the germline J gene. The chain couples TRBV5-1 to TRBJ2-1; 11 bases are shared with TRBD2. From germline, CDR1 is SGHRS and CDR2 YFSETQ. CDR3 length: 17 residues. J lost 5 bases, V lost 4 bases, and 11 bases had no gene match. The covered CDR3 bases are TGCGCCAGCAGCGTCGGACGGCCGGGACTAGCGGACAATGAG. Translated, it gives CASSVGRPGLADNE. The full CDR3 protein is CASSVGRPGLADNEQFF.

This clone was seen at least ten times. The CDR3 end lies 3 residues beyond the end of the read and is filled in from the germline J gene. The V and J genes are TRBV5-4 and TRBJ2-1; the D gene is possibly TRBD1 (6 bases). The CDR3 extends over 13 amino acids. The germline V and J ends were trimmed by 3 bases and 5 bases, with 9 bases remaining between them. Looked up from germline, CDR1 is SGHNT and CDR2 is YYREEE (reference sequence). CDR3 DNA (partial): TGTGCCAGCAGCTCGGGACAAAACAATGAG. This codes for CASSSGQNNE. The entire CDR3 protein is CASSSGQNNEQFF.